Listed below are T cell receptor beta chains from one sample, sequenced in a study of cytomegalovirus exposure and HLA in healthy donors. This table comes from immunoSEQ multiplex PCR, and its TCRdb copy is limited to in-frame clones, with some not included. Here the sample spans approximately 130,000 clones, approximately 80% being singletons. The sample taken for sequencing was PBMCs. The receptors stem from a young man in good health and CMV-seronegative. Both conserved end residues are part of each CDR3. A D gene is named only where the DNA matches it firmly. Rows may omit the clone size; those that give it use once, few, many or a size class.

DNA | CDR3 | J | V | size | D
TGTGCCAGCAGTGAAGGTTCGGGAGCGGGGTCAGATACGCAGTATTTT | CASSEGSGAGSDTQYF | TRBJ2-3 | TRBV6-4 | once | TRBD2
TGCGCCAGCAGCCAGGACCGGACAGGAAACTATGGCTACACCTTC | CASSQDRTGNYGYTF | TRBJ1-2 | TRBV4-3 | . | TRBD1
TGTGCCAGCAGCTTATGGGGTGACAGGGGAAACACTGAAGCTTTCTTT | CASSLWGDRGNTEAFF | TRBJ1-1 | TRBV7-6 | . | TRBD1
TGTGCCAGCAGCGTACTACAGGGGGGCACTGAAGCTTTCTTT | CASSVLQGGTEAFF | TRBJ1-1 | TRBV9 | . | TRBD1
TGCGCCAGCAGCCAAGGCCACAGGGGCTTCTACAATGAGCAGTTCTTC | CASSQGHRGFYNEQFF | TRBJ2-1 | TRBV4-3 | . | TRBD1
TGCGCCAGCAGCCAATCCGGGACAGGGATTTCACCCCTCCACTTT | CASSQSGTGISPLHF | TRBJ1-6 | TRBV4-1 | . | TRBD1
TGTGCCAGCAGCCATACTAGACAGGGCAATCAGCCCCAGCATTTT | CASSHTRQGNQPQHF | TRBJ1-5 | TRBV7-8 | . | .
TGTGCCACCAGCAGAGACAGCTCCTATAATTCACCCCTCCACTTT | CATSRDSSYNSPLHF | TRBJ1-6 | TRBV15 | few | .
TGTGCCAGCAGTGACGGACAGGGTTATCGAGCTTTCTTT | CASSDGQGYRAFF | TRBJ1-1 | TRBV6-1 | few | TRBD1
TGTGCCAGCAGTTTACGGACTACCGGGACAGGGGATGGCTACACCTTC | CASSLRTTGTGDGYTF | TRBJ1-2 | TRBV28 | few | TRBD1
TGTGCCAGCAGCTTAAACATAAAGAACACCGGGGAGCTGTTTTTT | CASSLNIKNTGELFF | TRBJ2-2 | TRBV11-2 | . | .
TGTGCCAGCAGCCAAGAGGAGGGACTTCTCTACGGCTACACCTTC | CASSQEEGLLYGYTF | TRBJ1-2 | TRBV4-2 | . | .
TGTGCCAGCAGCTCCTCCGGGACTTATAATTATAGCAATCAGCCCCAGCATTTT | CASSSSGTYNYSNQPQHF | TRBJ1-5 | TRBV7-8 | once | .
TGCGCCAGCAGCTTTAGACAGGGGAGCTACGAGCAGTACTTC | CASSFRQGSYEQYF | TRBJ2-7 | TRBV5-1 | . | TRBD1
TGTGCCAGCTGCTTAAAATCCTCTGGCGGGGGGATTAGGACCGGGGAGCTGTTTTTT | CASCLKSSGGGIRTGELFF | TRBJ2-2 | TRBV27 | few | TRBD2
TGTGCCAGCAGCGTAGCTCGGTCCGACTACCCACCCACCGGGGAGCTGTTTTTT | CASSVARSDYPPTGELFF | TRBJ2-2 | TRBV9 | once | .
TGTGCCAGCAGTTACAGGGGGGAATTGTATGGCAATCAGCCCCAGCATTTT | CASSYRGELYGNQPQHF | TRBJ1-5 | TRBV27 | . | TRBD1
TGTGCCAGCAGTTTATCGTATCAGTTTGTCGCATATGGCTACACCTTC | CASSLSYQFVAYGYTF | TRBJ1-2 | TRBV27 | . | .
TGTGCCAGCAGTTTAGTATGGGCTGGGGAGGGCTACACCTTC | CASSLVWAGEGYTF | TRBJ1-2 | TRBV28 | . | .
TGTGCCAGCAGCCAAACGGGGGTCACAGATACGCAGTATTTT | CASSQTGVTDTQYF | TRBJ2-3 | TRBV5-6 | . | .
TGTGCCTGGAGTGGCGGGGGGAGTAGCAATCAGCCCCAGCATTTT | CAWSGGGSSNQPQHF | TRBJ1-5 | TRBV30 | . | .
TGTGCCAGCAGTGAGGCCTCTAATTCACCCCTCCACTTT | CASSEASNSPLHF | TRBJ1-6 | TRBV6-5 | . | .
TGCGCCAGCAGTGTTCGGGGGGCCACAGATACGCAGTATTTT | CASSVRGATDTQYF | TRBJ2-3 | TRBV10-1 | . | .
TGTGCCTGGACCAGCGGGGGGGCCGCCTACGAGCAGTACTTC | CAWTSGGAAYEQYF | TRBJ2-7 | TRBV30 | . | TRBD2
TGTGCCAGCAGTGAAGCGACGGCGAGGAAGGAGTACTTC | CASSEATARKEYF | TRBJ2-4 | TRBV6-1 | few | .
TGTGCCAGCAGCCTGCACGGGGGAGTTAACTATGGCTACACCTTC | CASSLHGGVNYGYTF | TRBJ1-2 | TRBV5-4 | . | .
TGTGCCAGCAGCCAGACAGGGGTGGAGACTGAAGCTTTCTTT | CASSQTGVETEAFF | TRBJ1-1 | TRBV5-4 | few | TRBD1
TGCGCCAGCAGTAGGACCGGGACAGGGGGCGAGGATACGCAGTATTTT | CASSRTGTGGEDTQYF | TRBJ2-3 | TRBV10-1 | . | TRBD1
TGCGCCAGCAGGAAACGGGGGTCTTACGAGCAGTACTTC | CASRKRGSYEQYF | TRBJ2-7 | TRBV5-1 | . | .
TGTGCCAGCAGTGACTCCGGCGGGGGGAACACCGGGGAGCTGTTTTTT | CASSDSGGGNTGELFF | TRBJ2-2 | TRBV6-4 | . | TRBD2
TGTGCCAGCAGACAAAACAGGGGTGAAGCTGGAAACACCATATATTTT | CASRQNRGEAGNTIYF | TRBJ1-3 | TRBV7-9 | once | TRBD1